This TCR beta chain was sequenced in a study of cytomegalovirus exposure and HLA in healthy donors. Losses at the gene ends were 1 base for V and 2 bases for J; bases not matched to a gene: 0. The CDR3 loop spans 15 amino acids. Germline V gene sequence: CDR1 SGDLS, CDR2 YYNGEE. Study-wide results and caveats: There were a few CMV-associated chains whose specificity for CMV antigens was confirmed in vitro. The study listed approximately 160 cytomegalovirus-associated TCR beta chains. A subsequent analysis found that TCR clusters from the first cohort also tended to co-occur in the approximately 130 validation repertoires, with about 94% of cluster scores above 0.

Worth noting for this clone: Its matching antigen is unknown.

The method was immunoSEQ multiplex PCR; TCRdb's version includes in-frame clones alone and lacks a portion of them. Here the sample spans 65,000 to 100,000 clones, roughly 93% being singletons. V is TRBV9 and J is TRBJ2-6, with TRBD1 identical over 7 bases. Sequenced input: PBMCs. This TCR was recovered from a woman aged 25 to 39 in good health and CMV-seronegative. The CDR3 coding sequence is TGTGCCAGCAGCGTAACAGGGGCTGGGGCCAACGTCCTGACTTTC. Its translation is CASSVTGAGANVLTF.